One sample yielded the 21 T cell receptor beta chains listed below, sequenced in a study of cytomegalovirus exposure and HLA in healthy donors. The PCR used 60 Vbeta and 13 Jbeta primers. Sequenced by immunoSEQ multiplex PCR; TCRdb stores in-frame clones only, minus some. Its clone listing holds tens of thousands of clones. Sequencing used PBMCs. These receptor sequences come from a human donor in good health.

This chain uses TRBV27 with TRBJ2-7; tentative D call: TRBD2 (7 bases). The CDR3 has 16 residues. Germline CDR1 is MNHEY and CDR2 is SMNVEV (reference sequence). V lost 1 base to trimming and J lost 0 bases, with 13 bases between them. As DNA, the CDR3 is TGTGCCAGCAGTTTATACGGGGGGCCCAGCTCCTACGAGCAGTACTTC. As protein: CASSLYGGPSSYEQYF.

This rearrangement joins TRBV5-6 to TRBJ1-6; 7 bases are a match to TRBD1. This CDR3 is 15 amino acids long. Germline V lookup: CDR1 SGHDT, CDR2 YYEEEE. Unmatched junction bases numbered 5, after V lost 2 bases and J lost 6 bases. The CDR3 reads CASSFTGTVNSPLHF. The CDR3 DNA reads TGTGCCAGCAGCTTTACCGGGACAGTTAATTCACCCCTCCACTTT.

This chain links TRBV19 with TRBJ1-5; no clear D. V dropped 7 bases and J dropped 3 bases, with 7 bases sitting between them. CDR3 length: 12 residues. The germline gives CDR1 LNHDA, CDR2 SQIVND (reference sequence). This CDR3 is CASKEYNQPQHF. In DNA, the CDR3 is TGTGCCAGTAAGGAGTACAATCAGCCCCAGCATTTT.

The V gene is TRBV27, the J gene TRBJ2-1; 7 bases map to TRBD1. Germline values: CDR1 MNHEY, CDR2 SMNVEV (reference sequence). The CDR3 is made up of 15 amino acids. Trimming cost V 5 bases and J 1 base; bases outside gene matches: 5. CDR3 sequence (DNA): TGTGCCAGCAGTCCGAGGGGGCCTTCCTACAATGAGCAGTTCTTC. This encodes CASSPRGPSYNEQFF.

The chain has TRBV6-5 and TRBJ1-2; D uncertain. V was shortened by 4 bases and J by 3 bases, with 9 bases between the two germline ends. This CDR3 region has 13 residues. Germline-derived CDR1 and CDR2 are MNHEY and SVGAGI. The CDR3 loop is CASSWSIDYGYTF. Written as DNA, the CDR3 is TGTGCCAGCAGTTGGAGTATTGACTATGGCTACACCTTC.

The CDR3: CASSLAGQEGEKLFF. The CDR3, as DNA: TGCGCCAGCAGCTTGGCCGGGCAGGAGGGTGAAAAACTGTTTTTT. The chain recombines TRBV5-1 with TRBJ1-4; D not certain. Germline CDR1 and CDR2: SGHRS and YFSETQ. Deletions cut 0 bases from V and 7 bases from J, with 13 bases between. The CDR3 is made up of 15 amino acids.

The chain combines TRBV5-4 with TRBJ2-5; 8 bases align to TRBD1. V was clipped by 5 bases and J by 6 bases; unmatched bases: 6. Germline loops: CDR1 SGHNT, CDR2 YYREEE (reference sequence). The CDR3 is made up of 13 amino acids. CDR3 region: CASSLTGEKTQYF. CDR3 DNA sequence: TGTGCCAGCAGTTTGACAGGGGAAAAGACCCAGTACTTC.

The V and J genes are TRBV6-1 and TRBJ2-5; D might be TRBD1 (5 bases). Trimming cost V 4 bases and J 3 bases, with 6 bases left between them. There are 12 residues in the CDR3. Germline loops: CDR1 MNHNS, CDR2 SASEGT. The CDR3 loop reads CASSGQKETQYF. The CDR3 bases are TGTGCCAGCAGTGGACAGAAAGAGACCCAGTACTTC.

The V call is TRBV6-1, the J call TRBJ2-7; a possible D gene is TRBD1 (6 bases). Germline-derived CDR1 and CDR2 are MNHNS and SASEGT. Trimming stripped 4 bases from V and 6 bases from J, with 16 bases between. This CDR3 has 14 amino acids. The CDR3 region has the DNA TGTGCCAGCAGTGGGAGGCAGGGGAGTCGCGAGCAGTACTTC. As protein: CASSGRQGSREQYF.

V usage is TRBV7-9 and J usage is TRBJ1-2; the D gene is possibly TRBD1 (6 bases). V lost 5 bases to trimming and J lost 6 bases, with 19 bases between them. From germline, CDR1 is SEHNR and CDR2 FQNEAQ (reference sequence). CDR3 length equals 15 residues. CDR3 loop: CASSPGTFLRDGYTF. In nucleotides, the CDR3 is TGTGCCAGCAGCCCAGGGACATTCCTAAGGGATGGCTACACCTTC.

V and J are TRBV6-5 and TRBJ2-5, with D perhaps TRBD1 (6 bases). The germline V gene encodes CDR1 MNHEY and CDR2 SVGAGI. The CDR3 spans 12 residues. Trimming cost V 2 bases and J 5 bases, with 6 bases left between them. The CDR3 is CASSYRGETQYF. CDR3 nucleotide sequence: TGTGCCAGCAGTTACAGGGGGGAGACCCAGTACTTC.

This chain joins TRBV18 and TRBJ2-3; TRBD1 matches at 9 bases. Germline V gives CDR1 KGHSH, CDR2 LQKENI. V shed 2 bases and J 2 bases; nucleotides not matched to a gene: 2. This CDR3 is built from 15 residues. The CDR3 nucleotides are TGTGCCAGCTCACCAAGGGACAGGGCCACAGATACGCAGTATTTT. Its protein product is CASSPRDRATDTQYF.

CDR3 DNA sequence: TGTGCCTGGAGTGAGGGGTCCCAAGAGACCCAGTACTTC. Protein sequence: CAWSEGSQETQYF. The chain combines TRBV30 with TRBJ2-5; D is perhaps TRBD1 (5 bases). This CDR3 spans 13 amino acids. Deletions cut 1 base from V and 1 base from J, with 7 bases between. Germline-derived CDR1 and CDR2 are GTSNPN and SVGIG (reference sequence).

V is TRBV2 and J is TRBJ1-1; a possible D gene is TRBD1 (6 bases). Germline CDR1 reads SNHLY; CDR2 reads FYNNEI. This CDR3 contains 12 residues. V was trimmed by 4 bases and J by 11 bases, leaving 14 bases between them. The CDR3 loop is CASSGPRGEAFF. The DNA of the CDR3 is TGTGCCAGCAGTGGACCCAGGGGAGAGGCTTTCTTT.

The chain carries TRBV2 and TRBJ1-1, with 7 bases fitting TRBD1. This CDR3 region has 14 residues. The V gene end was trimmed by 10 bases and the J gene end by 2 bases; junction bases not matched to a gene: 10. Germline CDR1 reads SNHLY; CDR2 reads FYNNEI. This chain's CDR3 is CAIEPNRGNTEAFF. DNA for the CDR3: TGTGCCATCGAGCCCAACAGGGGAAACACTGAAGCTTTCTTT.

The chain combines TRBV27 with TRBJ1-1, with D hard to call. CDR1 is MNHEY and CDR2 is SMNVEV in the germline V gene (reference sequence). V shed 2 bases and J shed 10 bases, with 14 bases lying between them. The length of the CDR3 is 13 residues. This chain's CDR3 is CASSLNGGIGAFF. The DNA for the CDR3 is TGTGCCAGCAGTTTAAACGGCGGAATCGGAGCTTTCTTT.

The chain has TRBV28 and TRBJ1-2, with D uncertain. Between the trimmed V and J ends, which lost 7 bases and 0 bases, there was a span of 12 bases. Germline V gene sequence: CDR1 MDHEN, CDR2 SYDVKM. The length of the CDR3 is 14 residues. CDR3 amino acids: CASKLSVSNYGYTF. The CDR3 coding sequence is TGTGCCAGCAAGTTATCGGTTTCTAACTATGGCTACACCTTC.

This chain connects TRBV18 to TRBJ1-2; 7 bases are a match to TRBD1. Germline V gene lookup returns CDR1 KGHSH and CDR2 LQKENI. The CDR3 is made up of 17 amino acids. Trimming at V came to 3 bases and at J to 3 bases, leaving 13 bases not matched to a gene. CDR3 residues: CASSPPGQRNHDYGYTF. CDR3 coding DNA: TGTGCCAGCTCACCTCCGGGACAGAGAAACCATGACTATGGCTACACCTTC.

This chain joins TRBV4-2 and TRBJ2-7, with D unclear. Trimming removed 0 bases from V and 0 bases from J, with 9 bases in between. This CDR3 spans 15 amino acids. The germline gives CDR1 LGHNA, CDR2 YNFKEQ. The CDR3 loop is CASSQDSTVSYEQYF. CDR3 coding DNA: TGTGCCAGCAGCCAAGATAGTACAGTCTCCTACGAGCAGTACTTC.

The J gene is TRBJ1-1, the V gene TRBV25-1; a possible D gene is TRBD1 (5 bases). The CDR3 is 13 amino acids. Germline values: CDR1 MGHDK, CDR2 SYGVNS. Trimming left V 5 bases short and J 0 bases short, with 7 bases between. As DNA, the CDR3 is TGTGCCAGCAGTAGGGGAATGAACACTGAAGCTTTCTTT. This encodes CASSRGMNTEAFF.

The chain joins TRBV4-1 to TRBJ1-6; D unclear. CDR1 is MGHRA and CDR2 is YSYEKL in the germline V gene. With 0 bases removed from V and 4 bases from J, the gap between germline ends came to 13 bases. This CDR3 is 17 amino acids long. CDR3 residues: CASSQDQERLYNSPLHF. The CDR3 coding sequence is TGCGCCAGCAGCCAAGATCAGGAACGGCTTTATAATTCACCCCTCCACTTT.